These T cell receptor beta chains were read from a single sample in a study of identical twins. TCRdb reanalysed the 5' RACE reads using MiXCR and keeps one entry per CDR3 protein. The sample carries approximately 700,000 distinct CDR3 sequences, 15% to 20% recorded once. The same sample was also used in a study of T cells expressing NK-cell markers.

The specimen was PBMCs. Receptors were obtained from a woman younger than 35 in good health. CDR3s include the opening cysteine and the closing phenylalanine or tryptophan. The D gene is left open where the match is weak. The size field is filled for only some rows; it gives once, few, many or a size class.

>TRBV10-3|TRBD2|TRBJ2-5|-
CAAAGQRGQETQYF
TGTGCCGCCGCGGGTCAGCGGGGCCAAGAGACCCAGTACTTC
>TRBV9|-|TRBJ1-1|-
CASSRLPSTEMNTEAFF
TGTGCCAGCAGCCGACTCCCCTCGACTGAGATGAACACTGAAGCTTTCTTT
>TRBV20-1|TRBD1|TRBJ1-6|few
CSARPTGTGRRSPLHF
TGCAGTGCTAGACCCACCGGGACAGGGAGACGCTCACCCCTCCACTTT
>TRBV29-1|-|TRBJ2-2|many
CSARRGQNTGELFF
TGCAGCGCACGTCGAGGACAAAACACCGGGGAGCTGTTTTTT
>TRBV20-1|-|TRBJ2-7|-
CSARAISAATYEQYF
TGCAGTGCTAGAGCAATAAGTGCGGCCACCTACGAGCAGTACTTC
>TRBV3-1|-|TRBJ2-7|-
CASRGAGGLEGEWTYEQYF
TGTGCCAGCCGAGGGGCAGGGGGACTAGAAGGGGAATGGACCTACGAGCAGTACTTC
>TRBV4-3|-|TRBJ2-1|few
CASSQDIPNPLAF
TGCGCCAGCAGCCAAGATATACCCAATCCACTAGCTTTC
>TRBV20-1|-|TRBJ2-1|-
CSARDQTSLSEQFF
TGCAGTGCTAGAGATCAGACTAGTTTGAGTGAGCAGTTCTTC
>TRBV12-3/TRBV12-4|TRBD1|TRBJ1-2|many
CASSPGQRYGYTF
TGTGCCAGCAGTCCGGGACAGCGCTATGGCTACACCTTC
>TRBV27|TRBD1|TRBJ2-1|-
CASRPGGSNNEQFF
TGTGCCAGCAGGCCAGGGGGCTCGAACAATGAGCAGTTCTTC
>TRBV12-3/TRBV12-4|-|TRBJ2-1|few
CASTLGMPGNEQFF
TGTGCCAGCACCCTTGGGATGCCGGGCAATGAGCAGTTCTTC
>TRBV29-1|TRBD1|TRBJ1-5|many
CSVGEQGQNQPQHF
TGCAGCGTGGGGGAACAGGGGCAGAATCAGCCCCAGCATTTT
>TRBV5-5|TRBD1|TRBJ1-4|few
CASSFSGQGTEKLFF
TGTGCCAGCAGCTTTAGTGGACAGGGGACTGAAAAACTGTTTTTT
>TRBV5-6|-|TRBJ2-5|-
CASTRFDSPTVTQYF
TGTGCCAGCACCCGTTTTGACAGCCCCACGGTGACCCAGTACTTC
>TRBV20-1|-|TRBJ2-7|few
CSAPLGNYFVF
TGCAGTGCCCCCCTCGGGAATTATTTCGTCTTC
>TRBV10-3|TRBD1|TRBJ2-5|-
CAISDHRQGWETQYF
TGTGCCATCAGTGACCACCGACAGGGATGGGAGACCCAGTACTTC
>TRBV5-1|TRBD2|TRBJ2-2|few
CASSFLAGARTGELFF
TGCGCCAGCAGCTTCCTAGCGGGAGCGCGCACCGGGGAGCTGTTTTTT
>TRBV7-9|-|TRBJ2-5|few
CAFERGETQYF
TGTGCCTTCGAACGAGGAGAGACCCAGTACTTC
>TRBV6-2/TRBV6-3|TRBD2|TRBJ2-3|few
CASSHLLAGDPDTQYF
TGTGCCAGCAGCCACCTACTAGCGGGAGACCCAGATACGCAGTATTTT
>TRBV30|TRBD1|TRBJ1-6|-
CAWRGYRGLSPLHF
TGTGCCTGGAGGGGCTACAGGGGGCTTTCACCCCTCCACTTT
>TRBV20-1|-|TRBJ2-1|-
CSAPRTSSSYNEQFF
TGCAGTGCCCCTAGGACTTCGAGCTCCTACAATGAGCAGTTCTTC